A selection of T cell receptor beta chains follows, all from one sample in a study of T-cell reconstitution after alpha-beta-depleted transplantation in children. Via MiXCR, TCRdb re-called the PCR reads, giving one row per CDR3 protein. The sample records roughly 500,000 distinct CDR3 sequences, approximately 12% being singletons. Sequencing used PBMCs from the stem cell graft donor, obtained from the stem cell graft. The origin of the receptors is a human donor who donated a stem cell graft to a child with combined immunodeficiency. Both conserved end residues are part of each CDR3. The order of the fields is V gene, D gene, CDR3 length, CDR3 protein. The D gene is left open where the match is weak.

TRBV28 | - | 13 | CASSWANNQPQHF
TRBV7-9 | TRBD2 | 15 | CASSYPGTRKHEQYF
TRBV7-2 | TRBD1 | 13 | CASSLKGPRGAFF
TRBV12-3/TRBV12-4 | - | 13 | CASSLIQSETQYF
TRBV7-3 | - | 15 | CASSLRPDGYNEQFF
TRBV20-1 | TRBD2 | 15 | CSASKLAGARETQYF
TRBV5-1 | TRBD2 | 14 | CASSFERESHEQFF
TRBV12-3/TRBV12-4 | TRBD2 | 16 | CASSFVLAGSYNEQFF
TRBV6-5 | - | 17 | CASSYSKTRSSTDTQYF
TRBV2 | TRBD2 | 13 | CASMLGLEVTQYF
TRBV3-1 | - | 16 | CASSQEAGSQRGGYTF
TRBV6-1 | - | 15 | CASSEVGDSRYEQYF
TRBV20-1 | TRBD2 | 13 | CSARASGRVEQFF
TRBV4-3 | TRBD1 | 15 | CASSQGTGMGNEQFF
TRBV27 | TRBD1 | 15 | CASRPGTGRTGELFF
TRBV7-3 | - | 15 | CASSPGASPTGELFF
TRBV11-2 | - | 15 | CASSLDPGAGDTQYF
TRBV18 | - | 17 | CASSPPRVGVYQETQYF
TRBV12-3/TRBV12-4 | TRBD1 | 17 | CASSPFWGTANTGELFF
TRBV7-3 | TRBD2 | 17 | CAKTYETSGRSSYEQYF
TRBV30 | TRBD1 | 16 | CAGRTGIIPGVETQYF
TRBV12-3/TRBV12-4 | TRBD1 | 13 | CASSKGQGNEQFF
TRBV4-3 | - | 16 | CASSQESRGSGNTIYF
TRBV12-3/TRBV12-4 | TRBD2 | 15 | CASRQTSGGQETQYF
TRBV20-1 | TRBD1 | 12 | CSATDRGYEQYF
TRBV3-2 | - | 14 | CASKTSGRADTQYF
TRBV29-1 | TRBD2 | 15 | CSVEGGSGNYNEQFF
TRBV12-3/TRBV12-4 | - | 14 | CASSSGDRSYEQYF
TRBV28 | TRBD1 | 15 | CASSFGTGANSPLHF
TRBV20-1 | - | 13 | CSAIRTGYNEQFF
TRBV7-9 | - | 12 | CASSSVAKTQYF
TRBV29-1 | TRBD2 | 15 | CSVERPGGIYNEQFF
TRBV20-1 | TRBD2 | 15 | CSASPSGSEYNEQFF
TRBV12-3/TRBV12-4 | - | 14 | CASTSRSYYNEQFF
TRBV12-3/TRBV12-4 | TRBD2 | 16 | CASSQSGGSITDTQYF
TRBV7-2 | TRBD2 | 17 | CASSLELAGGGRETQYF